Presented here are 8 T cell receptor beta chains from one specimen sequenced in a study of cytomegalovirus exposure and HLA in healthy donors. 13 Jbeta primers and 60 Vbeta primers were used for the PCR. This table comes from immunoSEQ multiplex PCR, and its TCRdb copy is limited to in-frame clones, with some not included. The sample lists about 120,000 clones; 63% were seen once. The specimen was PBMCs. The receptors originated from a man aged 35 to 55 in good health and CMV-seropositive.

V usage is TRBV29-1 and J usage is TRBJ1-1; D unresolved. Germline V lookup: CDR1 SQVTM, CDR2 ANQGSEA. Between the trimmed V and J ends, which lost 8 bases and 5 bases, there was a span of 15 bases. The CDR3 has 12 amino acids. CDR3 loop: CSIMSEETEAFF. CDR3 sequence (DNA): TGCAGCATCATGTCGGAGGAGACTGAAGCTTTCTTT.

This clone was counted a few times. The chain employs TRBV7-8 and TRBJ2-5; D not certain. This CDR3 region has 15 residues. V was trimmed by 0 bases and J by 1 base, leaving 9 bases between them. CDR1 is SGHVS, CDR2 FQNEAQ, per germline. In nucleotides, the CDR3 is TGTGCCAGCAGCTTAGCGTGGAGCTTCCAAGAGACCCAGTACTTC. Translation gives CASSLAWSFQETQYF.

V gene TRBV5-8 combines with J gene TRBJ1-5; D is undetermined. This CDR3 has 16 amino acids. Trimming pared 3 bases from V and 4 bases from J, leaving 17 bases between. Germline-derived CDR1 and CDR2 are SGHTS and YDEGEE. CDR3 region: CASSSGFATPNQPQHF. The CDR3 region has the DNA TGTGCCAGCAGCTCTGGTTTTGCTACCCCGAATCAGCCCCAGCATTTT. Looking up the rest from reference TRBV5-8 and TRBJ1-5 gives the full variable domain: EAGVTQSPTHLIKTRGQQATLRCSPISGHTSVYWYQQALGLGLQFLLWYDEGEERNRGNFPPRFSGRQFPNYSSELNVNALELEDSALYLCASSSGFATPNQPQHFGDGTRLSIL.

The rearrangement joins TRBV5-1 to TRBJ2-7; D is unresolved. Germline V gives CDR1 SGHRS, CDR2 YFSETQ. V was trimmed by 4 bases and J by 2 bases, leaving 4 bases between them. The CDR3 length is 11 residues. CDR3 DNA: TGCGCCAGCAGCCTCGCCTACGAGCAGTACTTC. Translation: CASSLAYEQYF.

The V gene is TRBV6-1, the J gene TRBJ2-4, with 7 bases matching TRBD1. V shed 8 bases, J shed 7 bases, and the junction held 8 bases outside the gene matches. This CDR3 is 13 amino acids long. Germline values: CDR1 MNHNS, CDR2 SASEGT. The CDR3 sequence: CASFGDRANIQYF. CDR3 nucleotide sequence: TGTGCCAGCTTCGGAGACAGGGCCAACATTCAGTACTTC.

This clone was picked up a small number of times. This chain links TRBV21-1 with TRBJ2-7; the table gives TRBD1 as D, unverified against the DNA. TRBV21-1 is a pseudogene. The CDR3 has 16 residues. CDR3 nucleotides: TGTGCCAGCAGGGCAATTGGGACAGGGAGGAACTACGAGCAGTACTTC. Translation: CASRAIGTGRNYEQYF.

This rearrangement joins TRBV27 to TRBJ1-5, with a weak D call TRBD1 (6 bases). Trimming left V 6 bases short and J 0 bases short, with 12 bases between. Germline lookup yields CDR1 MNHEY and CDR2 SMNVEV (reference sequence). This CDR3 spans 15 amino acids. In DNA form, the CDR3 reads TGTGCCAGCAGCGAACAGGGATATAGCAATCAGCCCCAGCATTTT. Residues: CASSEQGYSNQPQHF.

This rearrangement joins TRBV27 to TRBJ2-2, with TRBD1 as a possible D gene (5 bases). Germline lookup yields CDR1 MNHEY and CDR2 SMNVEV (reference sequence). V lost 3 bases, J lost 0 bases, and 17 bases lay in between. There are 18 residues in the CDR3. The CDR3 sequence: CASSFQPWTLANTGELFF. CDR3 sequence (DNA): TGTGCCAGCAGTTTTCAGCCCTGGACACTCGCGAACACCGGGGAGCTGTTTTTT.